Reported below is one TCR beta chain. Its antigen is currently unknown. The source of the sample is a study of Graves' ophthalmopathy and Graves' hyperthyroidism. Findings and caveats of the study: Most expanded clonotypes in thyroid above 0.001 frequency also showed up in blood. Sensitivity reached 85% to 90% and specificity about 81% for a 13-signature model separating ophthalmopathy from stable hyperthyroidism.

The CDR3 sequence is 16 residues long. Germline lookup yields CDR1 SQVTM and CDR2 ANQGSEA. V was clipped by 3 bases and J by 1 base; unmatched bases: 7. Amplified TCR beta CDR3 regions were obtained using RNA transcripts as template. The authors performed first-round RT-PCR with HTBI primers and then a second-round multiplex PCR. TCRdb reprocessed the multiplex PCR reads with MiXCR, giving one entry per CDR3 protein. The table lists around 1,000,000 distinct CDR3 sequences, 36% of them singletons. This chain uses TRBV29-1 with TRBJ1-1; TRBD1 matches 11 bases. The receptor's source is an adult man with Graves' hyperthyroidism. The sample consisted of peripheral blood or thyroid tissue (not recorded which). The CDR3 coding sequence is TGCAGCGTTGAGTACGGGACAGGGGGTAGGAACACTGAAGCTTTCTTT. Protein: CSVEYGTGGRNTEAFF.